This TCR beta chain was sequenced during a study of cytomegalovirus exposure and HLA in healthy donors. Trimming stripped 3 bases from V and 0 bases from J, with 12 bases between. Per germline, CDR1 SEHNR and CDR2 FQNEAQ (reference sequence). The CDR3 is 16 residues long. The PCR contained 60 Vbeta and 13 Jbeta primers. The protocol was immunoSEQ multiplex PCR, while the TCRdb copy is restricted to in-frame clones and leaves out a portion. Seen here are some 170,000 clones, roughly 82% observed once, and the top ten hold 1.5%. The sequence came from a girl aged 10 to 17 in good health and CMV-seropositive. The sample consisted of PBMCs. The J gene is TRBJ1-3, the V gene TRBV7-9; a weak D match, TRBD1 (6 bases). CDR3 DNA: TGTGCCAGCAGCTTTAGCCAGGGACACTCTGGAAACACCATATATTTT. Residues: CASSFSQGHSGNTIYF.